The text below deals with one T cell receptor (beta chain). There is no known antigen for this receptor. No per-base quality is available; no much larger clone lies one base away. The library was obtained by the immunoSEQ multiplex PCR assay. The multiplex PCR relied on a mix of 60 forward primers for TCR Vbeta segments and 13 reverse primers for TCR Jbeta segments. A multiplex PCR assay on genomic DNA amplified the CDR3 region of rearranged TCR beta genes. Amplified TCR beta libraries were sequenced as 87-base-pair reads on the Illumina HiSeq System. As for the original processing: A later analysis tallied 75 million to 95 million unique TCR beta chains across the 610 or so repertoires, and approximately 11 million of those chains were shared by two or more donors. To remove PCR and sequencing errors, raw reads were error-corrected and collapsed into unique sequences using a nearest-neighbor algorithm that merged closely related sequences. Alignment of CDR3 sequences to IMGT reference sequences was used to assign V, D and J gene segments. For a sequence to be retained, a match of at least six nucleotides was required to both a V gene segment and a J gene segment. A rearrangement was called productive if the CDR3 had no stop codons and remained in frame with V and J, and every other rearrangement was called non-productive. CDR3 was defined by IMGT convention, running from the second conserved V-encoded cysteine to the conserved J-encoded phenylalanine. The earlier analysis of about 610 of the donors excluded sequences that lacked an unambiguous match to a single V gene segment. In an earlier analysis of roughly 600 of the donors, a V segment was called functional when productive rearrangements were above 56.7%, and segregating when the standard deviation between donors exceeded 5%. A statistical classification framework was built to diagnose cytomegalovirus status from the catalog of TCR beta chain sequences. In a later analysis, TCR nucleotide sequences were compared against IMGT/GENE-DB human TR gene sequences so that V and J genes could be assigned. The TCRdist pipeline was used in a later analysis to assign CDR3 sequences and most-parsimonious VDJ recombination scenarios. In a later analysis, every TCR beta chain was defined by the combination of its CDR3 amino acid sequence and its V-gene family, and reads without a unique V-gene family were dropped. As a way to deal with suspected cross-contamination and a sequencing artifact, a later analysis dropped 640 or so nucleotide sequences that were highly shared and had low generation probability. In a later analysis, a clonal expansion index was calculated for each public chain from normalized within-repertoire ranks of inferred template counts. Generation probabilities in a later analysis came from a VDJ recombination model fitted to out-of-frame rearrangements, and those results were checked against IGoR. In a later analysis, TCR-TCR, TCR-HLA and TCR-CMV co-occurrence was scored with hypergeometric tests, and a repertoire-size bias correction was applied to TCR pairs. To estimate false discovery rates, a later analysis permuted the HLA or CMV assignments 20 times. A later analysis grouped co-occurring TCRs with DBSCAN, adding TCRdist sequence similarity when clustering within HLA-allele-positive subsets. For co-occurrence clustering, repertoires with fewer than 30,000 or more than 120,000 public chains were excluded, along with about five repertoires with anomalous nucleotide sharing. Entries here come from immuneACCESS through TCRdb and include only in-frame sequences with V and J called. Some clones fail to appear in such tables; in the studies checked, an unresolved V gene covers under half of the shortfall, and the cause of the remainder is unknown. That table supplies the V and J calls and clone size; D and trimming were determined from the DNA. The sample contains about 160,000 clones, 65% to 85% of them found a single time. About 2.4% of the sample belongs to the ten largest clones.

The record originates from a study of cytomegalovirus exposure and HLA in healthy donors (dated by TCRdb to about 2017). With respect to the entire study: In an earlier analysis of 587 of the donors, about 270 Gb of sequence data and about 110 million unique TCR beta sequences from 150 million to 200 million T cells were reported. Around 330 gigabases of sequencing data and around 80 million unique TCR sequences made up an early release that covered several hundred HLA-typed donors. Of the 398 genotyped donors, around 81% fell in the genetic ancestry cluster associated with self-reported Caucasian donors. The study aimed to test whether cataloging public T cell receptors could reveal signatures of past pathogen exposure. The T cell repertoires of 550 to 850 subjects were profiled by immunosequencing and related to cytomegalovirus serostatus. In addition to the first cohort of 666 subjects, a separate validation cohort of approximately 120 different subjects was used. High-throughput TCR immunosequencing, statistical association of individual TCRs with disease status, and machine learning were combined to predict cytomegalovirus infection status. A later analysis re-examined previously published TCR beta repertoires from about 670 donors and added high-resolution HLA genotyping to investigate patterns of TCR occurrence. The later analysis used no new phenotypic data to find candidate immune exposures, relying instead on TCR beta sequences and their occurrence across donors. An earlier analysis of about 620 of the donors applied high-throughput TCR beta sequencing to assess whether each TCR beta V gene segment acted as functional or pseudogenic. Alongside the repertoire data, information on donor age, sex, ethnicity and CMV serostatus was compiled. A later genetic analysis took genome-wide SNP genotypes for 398 of the 666 donors and used that subset as a discovery cohort. All discovery cohort repertoires had been generated on a single sequencing platform. HLA typing covered class I and class II loci at four-digit resolution. The number of donors typed differed by locus, with roughly 629-640 for A, B, C, DRB1 and DQB1, roughly 520 for DQA1, 600 to 610 for DPA1, and approximately 470 for DPB1. Several DR-DQ haplotypes were treated as single units for association and clustering because of strong linkage in the cohort. Across 300 to 500 genotyped donors of the cohort, an average of 235,054 unique TCR beta nucleotide sequences per donor were sequenced, and 15% to 20% of those sequences were non-productive.

In the germline V gene, CDR1 corresponds to SGHTA and CDR2 to FQGTGA. The CDR3, cysteine through phenylalanine, is 20 amino acids long. The DNA shown is the 60-base CDR3, in frame from base 1. V lost 1 base and J lost 0 bases, and the count of bases not matched to a germline gene is 12. Study-level results and caveats: A later analysis found that HLA-associated TCR beta chains were more clonally expanded and had lower generation probabilities than equally common non-associated chains. A later analysis associated 16,951 TCR beta sequences with specific HLA alleles at a false discovery rate of 0.05. It was suggested by the authors that the approach could potentially be generalized to other disease states and immunological phenotypes. In this cohort, only TCR beta chains were sequenced, and detectable features were limited by the absence of alpha or paired-chain data. Most CMV-associated TCR beta chains appeared to be HLA-restricted in a later analysis, and the HLA associations seemed to be driven largely by CMV exposure. In a later analysis, several top co-occurrence clusters were reported to appear linked to parvovirus B19, influenza, CMV and Epstein-Barr virus. A cluster of highly shared sequence variants was judged likely to represent a technical artifact of the sequencing pipeline. The earlier analysis of nearly 600 of the donors excluded over 15 rarely observed V segments, including chromosome 9 orphons, because counts were too low. A later analysis found that TCR association rates varied across HLA loci, with DRB1 alleles showing the most associated TCRs and HLA-C alleles the fewest. Across donors, most TCR sequences were observed very rarely, whereas some public TCRs were present in many individuals. A further reported finding was that TCR beta sequences accurately predicted the HLA-A and HLA-B alleles for most subjects in the first cohort. HLA typing was unavailable for some donors at each locus, so association tests used only the typed subset. Correlated functional status among segregating V segments might be attributable to linkage disequilibrium, but an unknown experimental factor could not be ruled out. CMV serostatus was the only immune exposure information available for the cohort. Compared with the approximately 670-donor mean, donors in an Asian-associated ancestry cluster had fewer N-insertions in productive TCRs, according to a later genetic analysis. Sequencing depth was assumed to be roughly uniform across donors in the presence/absence analyses, though that assumption may not hold. A few of the identified cytomegalovirus-associated TCR beta chains were confirmed in vitro to be specific for cytomegalovirus antigens. The classifier was reported to diagnose cytomegalovirus status with high specificity and sensitivity in both the original cohort and the validation cohort. Because the 87-base-pair reads could not distinguish some IMGT-functional V segments, including TRBV6-2 and TRBV6-3, those segments were excluded. Broadly in line with IMGT annotations, most TCR beta V segments showed up in productive rearrangements about 87% or about 30% of the time in an earlier analysis of approximately 640 of the donors. A total of about 180 TCR beta chains were listed by the study as associated with cytomegalovirus. V-gene and J-gene trimming of TCR beta chains was associated with a missense DCLRE1C variant in a later genetic analysis, and the association was replicated in an independent cohort. When HLA alleles, especially DR and DQ, strongly co-occurred, TCR associations were difficult to assign to individual alleles.

The cohort was made up of under 800 healthy bone marrow donors. All cohort members were sampled while nominally healthy, although unrecorded immune exposures were likely present. The donor was CMV seronegative and was included in the group of around 320 seronegative cohort members. A peripheral blood sample was provided by each donor, and peripheral blood mononuclear cells were used for TCR beta sequencing. The Qiagen DNeasy Blood Extraction Kit was used to extract genomic DNA from the blood cell samples. The sequenced sample was PBMCs. In this chain, TRBV7-3 is recombined with TRBJ2-3; 11 middle bases align to TRBD2. The TCR comes from a male donor in good health and CMV-seronegative. The bases are TGTGCCAGCAGCTTAAACCCCCTCCGACTAGCGGGGAATAGCACAGATACGCAGTATTTT. Protein translation: CASSLNPLRLAGNSTDTQYF.